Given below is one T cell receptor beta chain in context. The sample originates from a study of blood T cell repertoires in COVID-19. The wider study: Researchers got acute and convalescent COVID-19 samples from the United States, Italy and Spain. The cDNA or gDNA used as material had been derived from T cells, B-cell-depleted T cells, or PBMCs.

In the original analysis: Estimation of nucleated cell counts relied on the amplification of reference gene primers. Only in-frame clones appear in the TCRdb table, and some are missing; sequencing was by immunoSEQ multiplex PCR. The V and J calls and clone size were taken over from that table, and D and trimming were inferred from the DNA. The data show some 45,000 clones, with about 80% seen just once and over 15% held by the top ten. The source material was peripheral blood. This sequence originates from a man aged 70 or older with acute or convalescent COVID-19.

CDR3 residues: CASSLIGGEGTEAFF. The CDR3 nucleotides are TGTGCCAGCAGCTTAATTGGGGGGGAGGGCACTGAAGCTTTCTTT. This rearrangement joins TRBV7-6 to TRBJ1-1; a weak D match, TRBD1 (5 bases). CDR3 size: 15 residues. Looked up from germline, CDR1 is SGHVS and CDR2 is FNYEAQ. V was clipped by 2 bases and J by 4 bases, with 14 bases between them. Supplemented by reference TRBV7-6 and TRBJ1-1, the full variable domain reads GAGVSQSPRYKVTKRGQDVALRCDPISGHVSLYWYRQALGQGPEFLTYFNYEAQQDKSGLPNDRFSAERPEGSISTLTIQRTEQRDSAMYRCASSLIGGEGTEAFFGQGTRLTVV.